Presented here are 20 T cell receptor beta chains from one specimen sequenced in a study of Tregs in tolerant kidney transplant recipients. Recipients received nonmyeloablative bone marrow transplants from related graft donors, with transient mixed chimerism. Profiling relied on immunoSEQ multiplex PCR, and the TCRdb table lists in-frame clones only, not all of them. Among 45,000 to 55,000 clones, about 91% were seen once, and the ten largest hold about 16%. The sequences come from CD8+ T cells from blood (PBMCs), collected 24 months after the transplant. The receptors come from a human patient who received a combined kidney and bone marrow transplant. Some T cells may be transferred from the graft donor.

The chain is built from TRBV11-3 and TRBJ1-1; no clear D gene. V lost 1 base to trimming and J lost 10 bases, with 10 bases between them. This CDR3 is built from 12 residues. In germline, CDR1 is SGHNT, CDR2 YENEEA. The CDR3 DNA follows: TGTGCCAGCAGCTTAGGCGGAGTGGGAGCTTTCTTT. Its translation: CASSLGGVGAFF.

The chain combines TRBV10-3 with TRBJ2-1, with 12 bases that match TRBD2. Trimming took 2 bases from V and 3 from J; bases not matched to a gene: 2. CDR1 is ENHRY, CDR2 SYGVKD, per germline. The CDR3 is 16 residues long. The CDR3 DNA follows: TGTGCCATCAGTGAGAGGGGACTAGCGGGCTACAATGAGCAGTTCTTC. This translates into CAISERGLAGYNEQFF.

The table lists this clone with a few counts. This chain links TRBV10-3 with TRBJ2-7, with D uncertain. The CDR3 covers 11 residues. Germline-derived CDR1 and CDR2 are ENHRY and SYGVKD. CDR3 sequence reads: CAIGASYEQYF. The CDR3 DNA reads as TGTGCAATCGGTGCTAGTTACGAGCAGTACTTC.

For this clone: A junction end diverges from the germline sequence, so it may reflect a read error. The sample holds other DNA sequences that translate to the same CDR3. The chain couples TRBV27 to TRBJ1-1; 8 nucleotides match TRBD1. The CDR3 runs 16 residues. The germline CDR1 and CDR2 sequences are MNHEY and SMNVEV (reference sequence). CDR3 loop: CATKRDRGGRNTEAFF. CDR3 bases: TGTGCCACCAAAAGAGACAGGGGAGGTAGGAACACTGAGGCTTTCTTT.

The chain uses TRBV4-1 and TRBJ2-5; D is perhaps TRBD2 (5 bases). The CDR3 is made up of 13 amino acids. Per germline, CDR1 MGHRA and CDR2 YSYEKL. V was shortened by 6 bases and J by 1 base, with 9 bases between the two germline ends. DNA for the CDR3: TGCGCCAGCAGGGTGAGCGGCCAAGAGACCCAGTACTTC. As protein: CASRVSGQETQYF.

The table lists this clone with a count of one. The CDR3 region is CASSQPSSGTGSYEQYF. The CDR3 DNA sequence: TGTGCCAGTAGTCAACCTTCCTCCGGGACAGGGTCCTACGAGCAGTACTTC. V gene TRBV19 combines with J gene TRBJ2-7; 9 nucleotides align to TRBD1. J was trimmed by 1 base and V by 5 bases; bases with no gene match: 12. There are 17 residues in the CDR3. Looked up from germline, CDR1 is LNHDA and CDR2 is SQIVND (reference sequence).

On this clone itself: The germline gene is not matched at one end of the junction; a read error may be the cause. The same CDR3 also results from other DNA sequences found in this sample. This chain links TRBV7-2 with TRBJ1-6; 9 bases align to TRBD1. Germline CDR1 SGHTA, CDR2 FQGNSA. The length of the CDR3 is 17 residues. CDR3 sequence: CASSWGTGSSYNSPLHF. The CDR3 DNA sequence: TGTGCCAGCAGCTGGGGGACAGGGAGCTCCTATAATTCCCCCCTCCACTTT. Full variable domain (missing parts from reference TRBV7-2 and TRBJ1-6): GAGVSQSPSNKVTEKGKDVELRCDPISGHTALYWYRQSLGQGLEFLIYFQGNSAPDKSGLPSDRFSAERTGGSVSTLTIQRTQQEDSAVYLCASSWGTGSSYNSPLHFGNGTRLTVT.

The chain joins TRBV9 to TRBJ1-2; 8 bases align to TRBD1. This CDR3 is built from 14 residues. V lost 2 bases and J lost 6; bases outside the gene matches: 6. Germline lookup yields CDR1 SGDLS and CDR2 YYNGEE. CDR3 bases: TGTGCCAGCAGCGTTCGTGACAGGGGAGATGGCTACACCTTC. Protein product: CASSVRDRGDGYTF.

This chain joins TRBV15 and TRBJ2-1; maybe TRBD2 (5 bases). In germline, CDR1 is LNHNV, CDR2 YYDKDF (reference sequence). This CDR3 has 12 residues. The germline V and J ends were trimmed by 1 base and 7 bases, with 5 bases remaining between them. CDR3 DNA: TGTGCCACCAGCAGAGGAGGGAATGAGCAGTTCTTC. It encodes CATSRGGNEQFF.

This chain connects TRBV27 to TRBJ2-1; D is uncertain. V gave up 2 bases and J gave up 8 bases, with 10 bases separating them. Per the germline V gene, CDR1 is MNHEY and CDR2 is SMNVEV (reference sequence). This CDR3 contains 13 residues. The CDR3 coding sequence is TGTGCCAGCAGTTTAAGGCTAGACTATGAGCAGTTCTTC. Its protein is CASSLRLDYEQFF.

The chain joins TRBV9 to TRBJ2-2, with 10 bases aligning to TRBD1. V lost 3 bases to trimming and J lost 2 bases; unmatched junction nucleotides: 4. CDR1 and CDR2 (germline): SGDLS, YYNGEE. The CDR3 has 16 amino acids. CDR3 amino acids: CASSGRDRGNTGELFF. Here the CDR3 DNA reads TGTGCCAGCAGCGGGAGGGACAGGGGAAACACCGGGGAGCTGTTTTTT. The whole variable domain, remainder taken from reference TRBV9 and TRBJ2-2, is DSGVTQTPKHLITATGQRVTLRCSPRSGDLSVYWYQQSLDQGLQFLIQYYNGEERAKGNILERFSAQQFPDLHSELNLSSLELGDSALYFCASSGRDRGNTGELFFGEGSRLTVL.

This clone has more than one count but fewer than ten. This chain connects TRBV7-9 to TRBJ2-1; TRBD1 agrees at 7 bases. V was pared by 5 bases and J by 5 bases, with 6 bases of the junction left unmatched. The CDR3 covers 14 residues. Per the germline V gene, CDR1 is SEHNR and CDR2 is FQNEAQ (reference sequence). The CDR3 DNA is TGTGCCAGCAGCCACCGGGACAGCCACAATGAGCAGTTCTTC. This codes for CASSHRDSHNEQFF.

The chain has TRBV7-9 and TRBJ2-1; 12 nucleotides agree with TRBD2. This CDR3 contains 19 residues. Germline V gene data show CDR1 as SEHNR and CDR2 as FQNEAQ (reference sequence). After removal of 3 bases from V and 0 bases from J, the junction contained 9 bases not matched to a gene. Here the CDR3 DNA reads TGTGCCAGCAGCTTCCCGACTAGCGGGAGATACAGCTCCTACAATGAGCAGTTCTTC. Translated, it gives CASSFPTSGRYSSYNEQFF.

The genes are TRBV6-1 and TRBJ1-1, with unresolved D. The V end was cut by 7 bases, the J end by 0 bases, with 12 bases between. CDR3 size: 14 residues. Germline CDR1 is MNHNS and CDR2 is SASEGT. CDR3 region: CASTPGELNTEAFF. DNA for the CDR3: TGTGCCAGCACCCCCGGAGAGTTGAACACTGAAGCTTTCTTT.

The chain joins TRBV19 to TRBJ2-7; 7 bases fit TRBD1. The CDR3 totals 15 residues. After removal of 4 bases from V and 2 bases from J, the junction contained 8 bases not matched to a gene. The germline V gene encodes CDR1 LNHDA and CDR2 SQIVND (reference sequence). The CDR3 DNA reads TGTGCCAGTAGTACTTCACAGGGGCCTGCCTACGAGCAGTACTTC. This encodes CASSTSQGPAYEQYF.

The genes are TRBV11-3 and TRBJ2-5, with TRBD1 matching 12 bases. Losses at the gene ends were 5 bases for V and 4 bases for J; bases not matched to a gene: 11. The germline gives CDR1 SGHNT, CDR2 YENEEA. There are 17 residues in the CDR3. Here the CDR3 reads CASSPSGTGGIGETQYF. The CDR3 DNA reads TGTGCCAGCAGCCCTTCCGGGACAGGGGGCATAGGAGAGACCCAGTACTTC.

CDR3 sequence reads: CASRQRGTSGRQYF. In nucleotides, the CDR3 is TGTGCCAGCCGTCAGAGAGGGACTAGCGGGCGGCAGTACTTC. This rearrangement joins TRBV4-2 to TRBJ2-7; 12 nucleotides align to TRBD2. Germline trimming cut 8 bases from V and 9 bases from J; bases unmatched to any gene: 11. Looked up from germline, CDR1 is LGHNA and CDR2 is YNFKEQ. This CDR3 comprises 14 residues.

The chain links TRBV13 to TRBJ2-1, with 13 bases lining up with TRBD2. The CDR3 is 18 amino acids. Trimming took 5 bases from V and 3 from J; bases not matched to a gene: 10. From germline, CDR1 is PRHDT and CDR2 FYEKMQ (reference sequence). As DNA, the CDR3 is TGTGCCAGCAGCGCCGGACTAGCGGGAGATGGGTTCTACAATGAGCAGTTCTTC. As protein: CASSAGLAGDGFYNEQFF.

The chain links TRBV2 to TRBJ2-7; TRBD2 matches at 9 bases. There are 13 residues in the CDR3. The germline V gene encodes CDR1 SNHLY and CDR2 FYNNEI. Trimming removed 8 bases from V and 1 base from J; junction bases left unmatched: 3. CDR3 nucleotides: TGTGCCAGCTTCGCGGGGGGGTCCTACGAGCAGTACTTC. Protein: CASFAGGSYEQYF.

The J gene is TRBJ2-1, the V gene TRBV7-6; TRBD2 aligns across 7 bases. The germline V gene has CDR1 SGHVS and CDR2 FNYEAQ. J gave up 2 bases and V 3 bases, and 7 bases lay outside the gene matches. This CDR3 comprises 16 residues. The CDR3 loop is CASSLAGEGTYNEQFF. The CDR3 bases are TGTGCCAGCAGCTTGGCGGGAGAGGGCACCTACAATGAGCAGTTCTTC.